The clone carrying this T cell receptor (beta chain) was found many times. Its cognate antigen is unknown. The CDR3 runs to 15 residues. Unmatched junction bases numbered 13, after V lost 5 bases and J lost 8 bases. The germline gives CDR1 SGHVS, CDR2 FNYEAQ. The data are from a study of T cell repertoires in cytomegalovirus infection. Looking at the study overall: Recently described HLA-C-restricted plus well-studied HLA-B-restricted CMV epitopes were used. Shared public TCR beta signatures pointed to both CMV infection and a matching HLA type.

Whole-study findings and limits: HLA-C-restricted TCR beta clonotypes specific for CMV led the ex vivo response.

MiXCR was run by TCRdb on the reads, yielding one entry per CDR3 protein. Among some 800,000 distinct CDR3 sequences listed, around a third were seen once. The receptor was isolated from a human donor in good health (CMV status not recorded). Some clones in this sample may be carry-over from other donors' samples. This sequence joins TRBV7-6 and TRBJ1-2, with 8 bases matching TRBD1. Material: cultured CD8+ T cells from PBMCs, obtained from culture after CMV antigen stimulation. CDR3 sequence (DNA): TGTGCCAGCAGCCCCTACCCGGACAGGGCGAGAGGCTACACCTTC. It encodes CASSPYPDRARGYTF.